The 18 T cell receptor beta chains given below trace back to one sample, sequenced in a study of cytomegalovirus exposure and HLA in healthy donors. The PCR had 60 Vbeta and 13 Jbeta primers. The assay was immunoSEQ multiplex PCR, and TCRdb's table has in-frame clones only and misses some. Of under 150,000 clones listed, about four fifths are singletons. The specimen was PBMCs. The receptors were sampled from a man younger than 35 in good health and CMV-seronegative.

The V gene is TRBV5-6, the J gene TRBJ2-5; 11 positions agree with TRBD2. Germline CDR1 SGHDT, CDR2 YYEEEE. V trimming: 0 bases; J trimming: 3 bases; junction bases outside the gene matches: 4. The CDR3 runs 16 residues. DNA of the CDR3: TGTGCCAGCAGCTTGGTAGTGACTAGCGGGGAAGAGACCCAGTACTTC. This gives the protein CASSLVVTSGEETQYF.

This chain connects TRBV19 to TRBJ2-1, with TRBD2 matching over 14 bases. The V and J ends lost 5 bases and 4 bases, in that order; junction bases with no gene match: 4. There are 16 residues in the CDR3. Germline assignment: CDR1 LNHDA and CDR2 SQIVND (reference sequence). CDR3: CASSAGTSGGYNEQFF. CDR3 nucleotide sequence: TGTGCCAGTAGTGCGGGGACTAGCGGGGGATACAATGAGCAGTTCTTC.

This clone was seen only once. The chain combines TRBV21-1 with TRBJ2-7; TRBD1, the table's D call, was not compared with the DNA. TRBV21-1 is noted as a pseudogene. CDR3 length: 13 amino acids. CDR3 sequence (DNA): TGTGCCAGCAGCAAAGAGGGGTCAGGCGAGCAGTACTTC. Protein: CASSKEGSGEQYF.

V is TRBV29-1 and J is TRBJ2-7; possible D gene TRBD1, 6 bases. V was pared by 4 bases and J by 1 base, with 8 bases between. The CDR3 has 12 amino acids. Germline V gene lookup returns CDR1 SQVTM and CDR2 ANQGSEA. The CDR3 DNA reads TGCAGCGTTGGGGACACTTCCTACGAGCAGTACTTC. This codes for CSVGDTSYEQYF.

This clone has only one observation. The CDR3 region has the DNA TGCGCCAGCAGTGAGTCGGCCGAGCGCACTGAAGCTTTCTTT. Its protein is CASSESAERTEAFF. The gene calls are TRBV10-1 and TRBJ1-1; D gene uncertain. The CDR3 runs to 14 residues. V shed 0 bases and J shed 4 bases, with 9 bases lying between them. CDR1 and CDR2 (germline): WNHNN, SYGVQD (reference sequence).

The CDR3 nucleotides are TGTGCCAGCAGCGTAGCGGGGACAGGGCGCGGGGATCGCTACACCTTC. This encodes CASSVAGTGRGDRYTF. The chain has TRBV9 and TRBJ1-2; 9 bases match TRBD1. In germline, CDR1 is SGDLS, CDR2 YYNGEE. CDR3 length: 16 amino acids. J gave up 9 bases and V 0 bases, and 12 bases lay outside the gene matches. The full variable domain, completed using reference TRBV9 and TRBJ1-2, is DSGVTQTPKHLITATGQRVTLRCSPRSGDLSVYWYQQSLDQGLQFLIQYYNGEERAKGNILERFSAQQFPDLHSELNLSSLELGDSALYFCASSVAGTGRGDRYTFGSGTRLTVV.

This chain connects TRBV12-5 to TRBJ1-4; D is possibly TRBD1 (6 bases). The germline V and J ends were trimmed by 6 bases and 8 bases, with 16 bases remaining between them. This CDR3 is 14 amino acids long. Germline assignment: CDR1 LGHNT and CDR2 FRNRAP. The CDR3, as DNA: TGTGCTAGTGGCCAAGGGGGGGTAAGGGAAAAACTGTTTTTT. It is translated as CASGQGGVREKLFF.

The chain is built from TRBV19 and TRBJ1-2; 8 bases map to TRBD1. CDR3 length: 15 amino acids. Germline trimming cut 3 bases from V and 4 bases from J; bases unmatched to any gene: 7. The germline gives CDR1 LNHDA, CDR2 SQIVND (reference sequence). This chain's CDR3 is CASSIRQGLPYGYTF. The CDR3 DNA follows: TGTGCCAGTAGTATTAGACAGGGGTTACCCTATGGCTACACCTTC.

This chain's CDR3 is CASSSKLYNEQFF. CDR3 coding DNA: TGTGCCAGCAGCTCGAAACTGTACAATGAGCAGTTCTTC. The genes are TRBV5-5 and TRBJ2-1; D not certain. The CDR3 loop spans 13 amino acids. Trimming left V 3 bases short and J 4 bases short, with 8 bases between. Germline lookup yields CDR1 SGHKS and CDR2 YYEKEE (reference sequence).

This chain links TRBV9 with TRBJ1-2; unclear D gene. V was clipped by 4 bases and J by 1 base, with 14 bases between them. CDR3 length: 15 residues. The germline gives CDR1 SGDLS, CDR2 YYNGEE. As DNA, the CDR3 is TGTGCCAGCAGCCCCTTTTCCGGCGGTAACTATGGCTACACCTTC. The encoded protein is CASSPFSGGNYGYTF.

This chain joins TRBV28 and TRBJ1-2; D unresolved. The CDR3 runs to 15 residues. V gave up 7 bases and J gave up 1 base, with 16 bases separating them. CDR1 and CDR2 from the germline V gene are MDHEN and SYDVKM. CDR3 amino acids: CASNRPRSFNYGYTF. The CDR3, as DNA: TGTGCCAGCAACCGCCCGCGGAGCTTTAACTATGGCTACACCTTC.

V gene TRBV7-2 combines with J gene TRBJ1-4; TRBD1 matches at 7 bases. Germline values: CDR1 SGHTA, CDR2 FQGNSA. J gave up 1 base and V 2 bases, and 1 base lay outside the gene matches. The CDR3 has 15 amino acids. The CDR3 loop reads CASSLTGVTNEKLFF. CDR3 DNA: TGTGCCAGCAGCTTAACAGGGGTAACTAATGAAAAACTGTTTTTT. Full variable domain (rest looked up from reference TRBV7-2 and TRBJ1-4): GAGVSQSPSNKVTEKGKDVELRCDPISGHTALYWYRQSLGQGLEFLIYFQGNSAPDKSGLPSDRFSAERTGGSVSTLTIQRTQQEDSAVYLCASSLTGVTNEKLFFGSGTQLSVL.

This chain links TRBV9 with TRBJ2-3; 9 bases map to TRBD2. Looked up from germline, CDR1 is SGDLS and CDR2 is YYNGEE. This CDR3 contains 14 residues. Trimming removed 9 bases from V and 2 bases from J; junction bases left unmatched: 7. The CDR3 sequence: CATGSGGTTDTQYF. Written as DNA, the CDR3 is TGTGCCACCGGAAGCGGGGGGACCACAGATACGCAGTATTTT.

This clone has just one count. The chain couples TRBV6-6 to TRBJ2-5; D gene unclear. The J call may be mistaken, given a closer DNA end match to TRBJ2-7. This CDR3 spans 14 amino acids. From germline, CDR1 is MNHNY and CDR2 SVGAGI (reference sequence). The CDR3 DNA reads TGTGCCAGCAGTTACTTTCCAGACTCCTACGAGCAGTACTTC. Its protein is CASSYFPDSYEQYF.

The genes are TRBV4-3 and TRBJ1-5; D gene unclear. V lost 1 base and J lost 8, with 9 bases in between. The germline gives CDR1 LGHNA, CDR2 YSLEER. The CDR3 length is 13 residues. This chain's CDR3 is CASSQGFAEPQHF. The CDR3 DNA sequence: TGCGCCAGCAGCCAAGGGTTTGCGGAGCCCCAGCATTTT.

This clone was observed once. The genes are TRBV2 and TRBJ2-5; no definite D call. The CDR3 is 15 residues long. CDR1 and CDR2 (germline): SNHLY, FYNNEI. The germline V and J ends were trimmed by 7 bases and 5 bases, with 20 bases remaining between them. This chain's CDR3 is CASIRLQLKTETQYF. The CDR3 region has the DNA TGTGCCAGCATCCGACTCCAACTTAAGACGGAGACCCAGTACTTC.

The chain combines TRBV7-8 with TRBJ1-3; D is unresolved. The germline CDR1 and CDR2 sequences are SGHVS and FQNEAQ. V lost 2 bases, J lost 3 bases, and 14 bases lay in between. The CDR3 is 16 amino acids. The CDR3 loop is CASSLYPLSGGNTIYF. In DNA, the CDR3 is TGTGCCAGCAGCTTATATCCCCTCTCAGGTGGAAACACCATATATTTT.

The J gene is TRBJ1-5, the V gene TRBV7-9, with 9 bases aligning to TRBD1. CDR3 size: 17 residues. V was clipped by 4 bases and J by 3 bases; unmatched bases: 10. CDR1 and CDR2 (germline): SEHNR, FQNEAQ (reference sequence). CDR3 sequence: CASSYSTGTGPNQPQHF. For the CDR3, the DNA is TGTGCCAGCAGCTACTCGACCGGGACAGGGCCCAATCAGCCCCAGCATTTT.